Listed below are T cell receptor beta chains from one sample, sequenced in a study of T cells in Graves' hyperthyroidism and ophthalmopathy. TCRdb passed the multiplex PCR reads through MiXCR, listing each CDR3 protein once. The sample includes about 360,000 distinct CDR3 sequences, approximately 25% of them seen just once. Sequenced sample: blood. Receptors were obtained from a man aged 45-65 years with Graves' hyperthyroidism. CDR3s include the opening cysteine and the closing phenylalanine or tryptophan. D genes are given only for firm matches. Only part of the rows carry a size: once, few, many, or a class if the clone is expanded.

J gene,clone size,D gene,V gene,CDR3 length,CDR3 DNA,CDR3 protein
TRBJ2-3,NA,TRBD2,TRBV20-1,15,TGCAGTGCTAGTGAGCGGGAGCAAAGCACAGATACGCAGTATTTT,CSASEREQSTDTQYF
TRBJ1-5,many,NA,TRBV11-2,17,TGTGCCAGCAGCCCCCGGCCTAGGGGTAGAAGAGATCAGCCCCAGCATTTT,CASSPRPRGRRDQPQHF
TRBJ1-6,few,NA,TRBV20-1,14,TGCAGTGCCCGGGGGGCAGCGGGCCATTCACCCCTCCACTTT,CSARGAAGHSPLHF
TRBJ2-1,many,TRBD1,TRBV11-2,16,TGTGCCAGCAGCTTTTTAGGGGGCACTTCCTACAATGAGCAGTTCTTC,CASSFLGGTSYNEQFF
TRBJ2-5,few,NA,TRBV12-5,16,TGTGCTAGTGGTTTGGGGTCTACCCGCCTCCAAGAGACCCAGTACTTC,CASGLGSTRLQETQYF
TRBJ2-1,NA,TRBD2,TRBV6-1,16,TGTGCCAGCAGTCTTTATAGCGGGCGGACCTACAATGAGCAGTTCTTC,CASSLYSGRTYNEQFF
TRBJ1-1,NA,NA,TRBV5-6,16,TGTGCCAGCAGCTACGGGCCATTGGGCAGAAACACTGAAGCTTTCTTT,CASSYGPLGRNTEAFF
TRBJ2-5,many,NA,TRBV3-1,13,TGTGCCAGCAGCCAAGATCGCGGAAGGGACCAGTACTTC,CASSQDRGRDQYF
TRBJ2-6,NA,NA,TRBV5-6,15,TGTGCCAGCCTTTCTGGACTCTCGGGGGCCAACGTCCTGACTTTC,CASLSGLSGANVLTF
TRBJ2-3,NA,NA,TRBV13,14,TGTGCCAGCAGTTTCGGGTATACCACAGATACGCAGTATTTT,CASSFGYTTDTQYF
TRBJ2-5,few,NA,TRBV7-9,15,TGTGCCAGCAGCTTAGAGCCACAGGGACAAGAGACCCAGTACTTC,CASSLEPQGQETQYF
TRBJ1-5,few,NA,TRBV15,15,TGTGCCACCAGCAGAGAAACAGGGAGCAATCAGCCCCAGCATTTT,CATSRETGSNQPQHF
TRBJ1-1,NA,TRBD1,TRBV7-3,14,TGTGCCAGCAGCATGACAGGGGGAAACACTGAAGCTTTCTTT,CASSMTGGNTEAFF
TRBJ2-6,NA,TRBD1,TRBV3-1,18,TGTGCCAGCAGCCAAGACAGGGGGCGCTTCTCTGGGGCCAACGTCCTGACTTTC,CASSQDRGRFSGANVLTF
TRBJ2-3,many,NA,TRBV12-3/TRBV12-4,13,TGTGCCAGCAGTCGGGTTGGCGCAGATACGCAGTATTTT,CASSRVGADTQYF
TRBJ2-2,few,NA,TRBV5-4,16,TGTGCCAGCAGCTTGGAGACAGCCCTGAACACCGGGGAGCTGTTTTTT,CASSLETALNTGELFF
TRBJ2-1,NA,TRBD2,TRBV19,16,TGTGCCAGTAGTCCGTCGGGACTAGCGCCCTACAATGAGCAGTTCTTC,CASSPSGLAPYNEQFF
TRBJ1-2,once,TRBD1,TRBV29-1,14,TGCAGCGTTTCGACAGGGACCAGTGGCTATGGCTACACCTTC,CSVSTGTSGYGYTF
TRBJ1-1,NA,NA,TRBV7-3,14,TGTGCCAGCAGCCTAAATGCAATGAACACTGAAGCTTTCTTT,CASSLNAMNTEAFF
TRBJ1-1,NA,NA,TRBV10-3,13,TGTGCCATCAGTGATATAGTGAACACTGAAGCTTTCTTT,CAISDIVNTEAFF
TRBJ1-2,once,NA,TRBV20-1,13,TGCAGTGCTAGAGACGACAGGACCTATGGCTACACCTTC,CSARDDRTYGYTF
TRBJ2-5,few,NA,TRBV15,16,TGTGCCACCAGCAGAGATTTGCAGGGTACTTGGGAGACCCAGTACTTC,CATSRDLQGTWETQYF
TRBJ2-3,many,NA,TRBV28,13,TGTGCCAGCAGTCGGGTTACGCCAGATACGCAGTATTTT,CASSRVTPDTQYF
TRBJ2-5,few,NA,TRBV5-5,15,TGTGCCAGCAGCTGGACAGCAGATTATGTGGAGACCCAGTACTTC,CASSWTADYVETQYF
TRBJ2-7,NA,NA,TRBV10-3,12,TGTGCCATCAGGACCTTCAGAGGGGAGCAGTACTTC,CAIRTFRGEQYF
TRBJ2-1,many,TRBD2,TRBV18,14,TGTGCCAGCTCACCGGGCGGGAGGGTGAATGAGCAGTTCTTC,CASSPGGRVNEQFF
TRBJ1-6,NA,TRBD1,TRBV6-1,15,TGTGCCAGCAGTGAAGCGTCAGGGGGCCAATCACCCCTCCACTTT,CASSEASGGQSPLHF